This T cell receptor (beta chain) was sequenced for a study of T cell responses to AZD1222 COVID-19 vaccine. Study results and limitations: Donors were largely white British and mainly female; clonal diversity was possibly underestimated. No repertoire was sampled before or during the peak T cell response, only after it.

The germline V and J ends were trimmed by 4 bases and 2 bases, with 8 bases remaining between them. Per the germline V gene, CDR1 is GTSNPN and CDR2 is SVGIG (reference sequence). The CDR3 length is 12 residues. Notes on this clone: Its antigen is unknown.

The protocol was immunoSEQ multiplex PCR, while the TCRdb copy is restricted to in-frame clones and leaves out a portion. The repertoire has tens of thousands of clones, around 90% of them found once; the top ten carry 24%. V and J are TRBV30 and TRBJ1-1; D unclear. The TCR was taken from an adult in good health. The sample consisted of peripheral blood, taken on day 0 of AZD1222 vaccination. The CDR3 region has the DNA TGTGCCTGGAAGCGATCTAACACTGAAGCTTTCTTT. Encoded protein: CAWKRSNTEAFF.